These 18 T cell receptor beta chains came from one sample sequenced in a study of T cell repertoires in cytomegalovirus infection. TCRdb used MiXCR to reprocess the reads, holding one entry per CDR3 protein. The table shows around 34,000 distinct CDR3 sequences, with roughly 54% occurring only once. Their antigen targets remain unknown. Source: CD8+ T cells from cultured PBMCs, taken from culture after CMV antigen stimulation. These receptors all stem from a human donor in good health (CMV status not recorded). Some clones in this sample may be carry-over from other donors' samples.

This clonotype has just a few counts. The chain joins TRBV6-5 to TRBJ2-7; D is perhaps TRBD2 (5 bases). This CDR3 is 14 amino acids long. Germline V gives CDR1 MNHEY, CDR2 SVGAGI. V gave up 1 base and J gave up 1 base, with 8 bases separating them. The CDR3 coding sequence is TGTGCCAGCAGTTACTTCGAGGGTTCCTACGAGCAGTACTTC. It is translated as CASSYFEGSYEQYF.

The chain couples TRBV12-5 to TRBJ1-1; D remains ambiguous. V lost 3 bases and J lost 1, with 6 bases in between. This CDR3 comprises 13 residues. Per the germline V gene, CDR1 is LGHNT and CDR2 is FRNRAP. CDR3 sequence: CASGLRENTEAFF. The CDR3 coding sequence is TGTGCTAGTGGTTTACGGGAGAACACTGAAGCTTTCTTT.

The CDR3 DNA follows: TGTGCCAGCAGCTCTAGGACCCCGGGGATCTATGGCTACACCTTC. Its translation: CASSSRTPGIYGYTF. The chain uses TRBV7-9 and TRBJ1-2; D uncertain. The CDR3 length is 15 residues. CDR1 and CDR2 from the germline V gene are SEHNR and FQNEAQ (reference sequence). The ends were cut back, 4 bases at V and 4 bases at J, with 16 bases in the middle.

This clonotype was observed a few times. The chain uses TRBV25-1 and TRBJ2-1; D may correspond to TRBD1 or TRBD2 (6 bases each). The CDR3 runs to 16 residues. Per the germline V gene, CDR1 is MGHDK and CDR2 is SYGVNS. Trimming cost V 3 bases and J 6 bases, with 18 bases left between them. The CDR3 coding sequence is TGTGCCAGCAGTGAGTTCCAAGGGGGGCTCTCCAATGAGCAGTTCTTC. Translation: CASSEFQGGLSNEQFF.

The V and J genes are TRBV6-6 and TRBJ2-2; 10 bases map to TRBD1. The germline CDR1 and CDR2 sequences are MNHNY and SVGAGI (reference sequence). The CDR3 consists of 20 residues. The junction had 16 bases not matched to a gene; V was cut back by 6 bases and J by 0 bases. The CDR3 loop reads CASRPPGQGPTDTNTGELFF. CDR3 nucleotide sequence: TGTGCCAGCAGACCCCCGGGACAGGGGCCAACGGATACGAACACCGGGGAGCTGTTTTTT.

This sequence joins TRBV28 and TRBJ1-1; a weak D match, TRBD1 (5 bases). V gave up 7 bases and J gave up 7 bases, with 16 bases separating them. Germline V gives CDR1 MDHEN, CDR2 SYDVKM. CDR3 size: 13 residues. The CDR3 DNA reads as TGTGCCAGCACCCTGACAGCCGCGAGTGAAGCTTTCTTT. Translated, it gives CASTLTAASEAFF.

The table lists this clonotype with a few counts. The chain carries TRBV27 and TRBJ2-1; 8 bases are shared with TRBD2. The CDR3 loop spans 16 amino acids. J lost 5 bases, V lost 10 bases, and 16 bases had no gene match. Germline lookup yields CDR1 MNHEY and CDR2 SMNVEV (reference sequence). Written as DNA, the CDR3 is TGTGCCACCTCCCCAGAGAGGATAGCGGGAAACAATGAGCAGTTCTTC. It specifies CATSPERIAGNNEQFF.

This clonotype showed up many times. The gene calls are TRBV7-2 and TRBJ2-7; D is unclear. Trimming pared 6 bases from V and 4 bases from J, leaving 10 bases between. Germline V lookup: CDR1 SGHTA, CDR2 FQGNSA. The CDR3 has 12 residues. CDR3 region: CASRTWGYEQYF. The CDR3 DNA reads as TGTGCCAGCAGGACTTGGGGTTACGAGCAGTACTTC.

This clonotype was seen a handful of times. V usage is TRBV7-8 and J usage is TRBJ2-2; 8 bases fit TRBD2. J was trimmed by 7 bases and V by 1 base; bases with no gene match: 8. Germline V lookup: CDR1 SGHVS, CDR2 FQNEAQ. The CDR3 length is 16 residues. CDR3 sequence (DNA): TGTGCCAGCAGCTTAGGCCCGGGGGGGCTTGGCGGGGAGCTGTTTTTT. It is translated as CASSLGPGGLGGELFF.

CDR3 loop: CASSFRGGRNGELFF. CDR3 in DNA: TGTGCCAGTAGCTTCCGGGGGGGCCGTAACGGGGAGCTGTTTTTT. This chain links TRBV19 with TRBJ2-2; 8 bases map to TRBD2. Germline V gene data show CDR1 as LNHDA and CDR2 as SQIVND (reference sequence). This CDR3 is 15 amino acids long. Unmatched junction bases numbered 10, after V lost 6 bases and J lost 7 bases.

This clonotype was picked up a small number of times. V gene TRBV10-3 combines with J gene TRBJ2-1; perhaps TRBD2 as D (5 bases). CDR3 size: 17 residues. Germline CDR1 and CDR2: ENHRY and SYGVKD. V lost 7 bases and J lost 2, with 21 bases in between. CDR3 loop: CAIIASLTPHPYNEQFF. The CDR3 coding sequence is TGTGCCATCATCGCTAGCCTAACCCCACACCCCTACAATGAGCAGTTCTTC.

This clonotype was seen only a few times. The chain uses TRBV6-6 and TRBJ2-5, with a tentative D call TRBD2 (6 bases). This CDR3 has 14 amino acids. Germline V gives CDR1 MNHNY, CDR2 SVGAGI (reference sequence). V shed 0 bases and J shed 5 bases, with 10 bases lying between them. As DNA, the CDR3 is TGTGCCAGCAGTTACTCCGGGGGTCGGGAGACCCAGTACTTC. It is translated as CASSYSGGRETQYF.

The chain uses TRBV5-1 and TRBJ1-5; 11 bases are shared with TRBD1. The V gene's germline CDR1 is SGHRS and CDR2 YFSETQ. The CDR3 has 15 residues. Unmatched junction bases numbered 5, after V lost 4 bases and J lost 5 bases. Here the CDR3 DNA reads TGCGCCAGCAGCCTGGACAGGGGGCAGGATCAGCCCCAGCATTTT. Residues: CASSLDRGQDQPQHF.

J is TRBJ1-1 and V is TRBV15, with D uncertain. Trimming stripped 0 bases from V and 7 bases from J, with 9 bases between. Germline V lookup: CDR1 LNHNV, CDR2 YYDKDF (reference sequence). The CDR3 is made up of 13 amino acids. CDR3 protein: CATSRDPAGEAFF. The CDR3 nucleotides are TGTGCCACCAGCAGAGATCCGGCGGGTGAAGCTTTCTTT. The full variable domain, rest sourced from reference TRBV15 and TRBJ1-1, is DAMVIQNPRYQVTQFGKPVTLSCSQTLNHNVMYWYQQKSSQAPKLLFHYYDKDFNNEADTPDNFQSRRPNTSFCFLDIRSPGLGDTAMYLCATSRDPAGEAFFGQGTRLTVV.

J is TRBJ2-3 and V is TRBV7-2; possible D gene TRBD2, 6 bases. CDR3 length: 15 residues. The V gene's germline CDR1 is SGHTA and CDR2 FQGNSA. Trimming removed 5 bases from V and 1 base from J, with 13 bases in between. CDR3 protein: CASSMGLKRTDTQYF. The CDR3 coding sequence is TGTGCCAGCAGCATGGGACTGAAACGCACAGATACGCAGTATTTT.

The chain links TRBV7-2 to TRBJ2-2, with unresolved D. The ends were cut back, 5 bases at V and 4 bases at J, with 8 bases in the middle. The CDR3 is made up of 13 amino acids. From germline, CDR1 is SGHTA and CDR2 FQGNSA. DNA of the CDR3: TGTGCCAGCAGCCCTACGATCACCGGGGAGCTGTTTTTT. Translating gives CASSPTITGELFF. The whole variable domain, remainder taken from reference TRBV7-2 and TRBJ2-2, is GAGVSQSPSNKVTEKGKDVELRCDPISGHTALYWYRQSLGQGLEFLIYFQGNSAPDKSGLPSDRFSAERTGGSVSTLTIQRTQQEDSAVYLCASSPTITGELFFGEGSRLTVL.

The chain is built from TRBV25-1 and TRBJ1-3; D may be TRBD1 (6 bases). The CDR3 contains 14 residues. The germline V gene has CDR1 MGHDK and CDR2 SYGVNS. The V end lost 5 bases, the J end lost 2 bases, and 10 bases lay between the germline ends. CDR3 nucleotides: TGTGCCAGCAGTATCGGGACAACTGGAAACACCATATATTTT. It encodes CASSIGTTGNTIYF.

In its sample, this clonotype was seen many times. The V call is TRBV7-2, the J call TRBJ1-6; 7 bases are a match to TRBD1. V lost 5 bases, J lost 4 bases, and 8 bases stayed unmatched. The germline V gene encodes CDR1 SGHTA and CDR2 FQGNSA. This CDR3 is built from 16 residues. The CDR3 loop is CASSVTGTDYNSPLHF. The CDR3, as DNA: TGTGCCAGCAGCGTTACCGGGACAGATTATAATTCACCCCTCCACTTT.